Given below is one T cell receptor beta chain in context. Which antigen it targets is not known. Base qualities are not provided; no much larger clone lies one nucleotide away. The sample comes from a study of shared clonotypes between healthy human individuals (TCRdb year 2020). The study in broad terms: Two women and three men aged 18 to 49 years were included in the cohort. To increase sequencing depth and limit assay-specific biases, different laboratories used diverse techniques to prepare libraries and sequence TCR repertoires. Between about 0.8 and 8.9 billion PBMCs per donor were obtained by leukapheresis. To estimate repertoire size and how much clonotype sharing occurs between individuals, the study deeply sequenced the blood TCR repertoires of a handful of healthy adults.

The donors were healthy, HIV-negative adults who had no recently reported acute infections or vaccinations. Every donor was a Caucasian adult living in Nashville, Tennessee, USA. For unsorted samples, tens of millions of PBMCs were counted, and genomic DNA was extracted using the QIAamp DNA Blood Mini kit. Blood was obtained by leukapheresis, after which PBMCs were separated by Ficoll-Histopaque density gradient centrifugation and cryopreserved in liquid nitrogen vapor phase. Summary of the overall study and its limitations: Based on pairwise subsampling, the degree of clonotype sharing among donors was expected to be affected by sequencing depth. Sampling was limited to blood, and TCR repertoires in tissue likely differ from TCR repertoires in blood. The small number of donors limited the genetic and exposure-history diversity represented.

Using the deep immunoSEQ assay, multiplex PCR amplified TCR CDR3 regions from genomic DNA. Extracted genomic DNA from each cell subset was spread evenly across all wells of several immunoSEQ 96-well plates, with each plate serving as a replicate. For unsorted PBMC, roughly 330 ng of genomic DNA, equivalent to approximately 30,000 T cell genomes, went into each replicate PCR. Ten immunoSEQ deep assay plates were used to sequence unsorted PBMC genomic DNA. Purified libraries were quantified with a Qubit 3.0 fluorometer, sized on a Bioanalyzer 2100, and re-quantified with the KAPA Library Quantification kit. Every immunoSEQ 96-well plate was sequenced on a dedicated single-read 150-cycle Illumina NextSeq 550 flow cell. Per the authors' processing: Because the immunoSEQ output included only junctional sequences and no quality scores, the filtering could not be the same as the filtering used for full-length reads. To assign V/J genes and CDR3, sequences were annotated using PyIR, a Python wrapper for IgBLAST v1.9, with IMGT germline references. Reads were removed for weak V/J assignments (E-value above 1e-6), missing CDR3, stop codons, out-of-frame junctions, or ambiguous translated residues. V3J clonotypes were defined by identical inferred V gene, J gene, and CDR3 amino acid sequence. Percentage overlap between repertoires was computed as shared unique clonotypes divided by the size of the smaller repertoire. Repertoire richness was assessed with RTK rarefaction, the Chao1 estimator, and Recon v2.1 estimates of unobserved clonotypes. Drawn from immuneACCESS, this table holds only the in-frame rearrangements with V and J called that TCRdb kept. Clones are partly lost; checked studies trace under half to an unresolved V gene and leave the rest unexplained. That table supplies the V and J calls and clone size; D and trimming were determined from the DNA. The sample table holds about 500,000 clones, of which 77% were seen once. The top ten hold about 12% of the sample.

The CDR3 holds 16 amino acids from the cysteine to the phenylalanine. Of all the DNA, just the CDR3 is kept, 48 bases in frame from base 1. The trim is 5 bases for V and 3 bases for J, with a gap of 19 bases between the germline ends. CDR1 LNHDA and CDR2 SQIVND were looked up in the germline V gene (reference sequence). The sequenced sample was PBMCs. The clonotype comes from a woman aged 40 to 55 in good health. Some clones in this sample may be carry-over from other donors' samples. The V and J genes are TRBV19 and TRBJ1-1; TRBD1 is a possible D gene, resting on 5 matching bases. The CDR3 region: CASSASGQLGDTEAFF. In nucleotide form, the sequence is TGTGCCAGTAGTGCGTCAGGGCAACTTGGAGACACTGAAGCTTTCTTT.